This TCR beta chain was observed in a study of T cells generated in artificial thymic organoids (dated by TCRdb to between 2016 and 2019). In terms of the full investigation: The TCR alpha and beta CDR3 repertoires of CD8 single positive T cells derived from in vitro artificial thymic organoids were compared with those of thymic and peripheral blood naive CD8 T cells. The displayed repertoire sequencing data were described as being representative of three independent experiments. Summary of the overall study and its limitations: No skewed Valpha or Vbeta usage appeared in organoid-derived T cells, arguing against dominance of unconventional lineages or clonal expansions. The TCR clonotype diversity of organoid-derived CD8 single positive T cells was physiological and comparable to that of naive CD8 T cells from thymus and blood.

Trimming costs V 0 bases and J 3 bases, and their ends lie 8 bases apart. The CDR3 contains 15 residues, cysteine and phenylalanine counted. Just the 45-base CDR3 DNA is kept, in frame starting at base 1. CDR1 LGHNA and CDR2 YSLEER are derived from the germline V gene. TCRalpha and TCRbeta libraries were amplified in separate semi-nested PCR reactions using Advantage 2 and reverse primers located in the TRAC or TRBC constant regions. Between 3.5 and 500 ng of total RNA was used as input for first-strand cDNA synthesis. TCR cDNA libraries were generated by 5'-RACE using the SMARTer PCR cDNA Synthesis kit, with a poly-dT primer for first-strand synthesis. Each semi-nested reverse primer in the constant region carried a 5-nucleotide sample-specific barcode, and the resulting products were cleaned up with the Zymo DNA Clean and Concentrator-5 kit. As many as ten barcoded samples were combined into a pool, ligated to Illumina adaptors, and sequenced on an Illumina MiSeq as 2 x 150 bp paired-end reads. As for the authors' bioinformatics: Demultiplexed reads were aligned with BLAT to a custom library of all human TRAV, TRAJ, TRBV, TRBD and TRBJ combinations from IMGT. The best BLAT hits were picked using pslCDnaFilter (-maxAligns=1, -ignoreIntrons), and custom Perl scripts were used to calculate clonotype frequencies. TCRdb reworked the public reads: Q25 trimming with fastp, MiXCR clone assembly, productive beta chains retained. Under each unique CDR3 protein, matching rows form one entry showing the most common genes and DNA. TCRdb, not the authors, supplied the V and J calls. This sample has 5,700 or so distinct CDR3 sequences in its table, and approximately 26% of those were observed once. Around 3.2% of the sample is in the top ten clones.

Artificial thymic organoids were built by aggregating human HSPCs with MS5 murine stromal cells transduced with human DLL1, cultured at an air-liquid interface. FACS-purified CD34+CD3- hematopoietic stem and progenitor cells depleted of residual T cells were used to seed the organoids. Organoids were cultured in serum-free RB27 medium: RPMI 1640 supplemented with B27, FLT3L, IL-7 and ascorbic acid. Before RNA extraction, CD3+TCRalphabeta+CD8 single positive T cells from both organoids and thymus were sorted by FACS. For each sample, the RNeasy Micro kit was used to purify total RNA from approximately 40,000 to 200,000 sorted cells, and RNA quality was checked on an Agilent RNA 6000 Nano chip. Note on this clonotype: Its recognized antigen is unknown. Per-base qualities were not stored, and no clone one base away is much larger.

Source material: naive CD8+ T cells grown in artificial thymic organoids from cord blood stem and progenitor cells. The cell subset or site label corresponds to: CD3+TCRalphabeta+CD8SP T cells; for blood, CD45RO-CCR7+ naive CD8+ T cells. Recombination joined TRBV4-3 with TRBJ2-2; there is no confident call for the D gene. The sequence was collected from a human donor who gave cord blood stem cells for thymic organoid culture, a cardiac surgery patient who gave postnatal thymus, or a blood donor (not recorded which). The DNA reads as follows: TGCGCCAGCAGCCAAGACGGCAGGTACACCGGGGAGCTGTTTTTT. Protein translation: CASSQDGRYTGELFF.